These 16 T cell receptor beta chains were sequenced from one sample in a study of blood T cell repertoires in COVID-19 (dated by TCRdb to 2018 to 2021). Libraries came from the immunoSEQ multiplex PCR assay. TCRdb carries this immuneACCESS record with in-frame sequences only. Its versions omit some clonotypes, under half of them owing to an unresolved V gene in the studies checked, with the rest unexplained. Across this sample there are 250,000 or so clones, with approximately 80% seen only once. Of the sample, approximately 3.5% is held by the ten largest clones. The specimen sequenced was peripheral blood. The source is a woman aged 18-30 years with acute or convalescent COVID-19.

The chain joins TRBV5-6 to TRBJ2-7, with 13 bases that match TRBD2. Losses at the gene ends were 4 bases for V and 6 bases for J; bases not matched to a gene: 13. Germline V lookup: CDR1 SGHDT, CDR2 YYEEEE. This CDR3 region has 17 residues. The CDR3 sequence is CASSASEGTSGIGEQYF. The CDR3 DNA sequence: TGTGCCAGCAGCGCCTCGGAGGGGACTAGCGGGATCGGCGAGCAGTACTTC.

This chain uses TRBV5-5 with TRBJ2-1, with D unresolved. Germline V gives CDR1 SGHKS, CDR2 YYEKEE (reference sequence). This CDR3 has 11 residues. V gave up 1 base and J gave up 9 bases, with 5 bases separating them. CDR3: CASSLSIEQFF. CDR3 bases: TGTGCCAGCAGCTTGTCCATTGAGCAGTTCTTC.

CDR3 amino acids: CASSSDLGGVDGYTF. CDR3 DNA sequence: TGTGCCAGCAGTTCAGACCTCGGAGGGGTCGATGGCTACACCTTC. The chain combines TRBV28 with TRBJ1-2, with D perhaps TRBD1 (5 bases). Germline CDR1 is MDHEN and CDR2 is SYDVKM. CDR3 size: 15 residues. Trimming shortened V by 4 bases and J by 6 bases, and 18 bases separated the two germline ends.

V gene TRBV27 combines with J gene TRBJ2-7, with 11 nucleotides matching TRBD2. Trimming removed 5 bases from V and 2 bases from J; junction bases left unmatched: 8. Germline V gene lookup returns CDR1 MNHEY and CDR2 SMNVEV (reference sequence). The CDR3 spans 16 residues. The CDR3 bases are TGTGCCAGCAGTACCACGCTAGCGGGAGGACCCTACGAGCAGTACTTC. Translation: CASSTTLAGGPYEQYF.

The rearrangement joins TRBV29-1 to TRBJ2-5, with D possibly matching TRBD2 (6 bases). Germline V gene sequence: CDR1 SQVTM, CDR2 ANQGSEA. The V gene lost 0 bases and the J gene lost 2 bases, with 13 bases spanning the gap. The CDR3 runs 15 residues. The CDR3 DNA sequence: TGCAGCGTTGAAGATGACGGGAGCATACAAGAGACCCAGTACTTC. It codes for CSVEDDGSIQETQYF.

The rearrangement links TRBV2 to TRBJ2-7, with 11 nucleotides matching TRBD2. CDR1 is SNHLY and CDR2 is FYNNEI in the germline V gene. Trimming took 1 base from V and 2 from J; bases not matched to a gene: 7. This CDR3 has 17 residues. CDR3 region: CASSEVAGGQTPYEQYF. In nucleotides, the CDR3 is TGTGCCAGCAGTGAAGTAGCGGGAGGGCAAACTCCCTACGAGCAGTACTTC.

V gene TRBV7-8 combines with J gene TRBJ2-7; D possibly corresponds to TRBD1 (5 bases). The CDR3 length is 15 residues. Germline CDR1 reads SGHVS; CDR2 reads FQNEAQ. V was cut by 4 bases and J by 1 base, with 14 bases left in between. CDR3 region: CASSSSLDTSYEQYF. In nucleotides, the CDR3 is TGTGCCAGCAGCTCCTCATTGGACACTTCCTACGAGCAGTACTTC.

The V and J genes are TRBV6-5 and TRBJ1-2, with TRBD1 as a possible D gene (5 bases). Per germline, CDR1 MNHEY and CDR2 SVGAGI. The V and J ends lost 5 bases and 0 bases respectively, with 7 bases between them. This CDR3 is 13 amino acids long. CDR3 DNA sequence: TGTGCCAGCAGTCAGGGTACTAACTATGGCTACACCTTC. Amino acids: CASSQGTNYGYTF.

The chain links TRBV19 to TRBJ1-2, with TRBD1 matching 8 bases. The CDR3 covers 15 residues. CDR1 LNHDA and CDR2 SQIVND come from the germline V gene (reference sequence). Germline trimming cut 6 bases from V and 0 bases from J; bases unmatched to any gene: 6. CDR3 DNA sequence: TGTGCCAGTAGGGGACAGGCAGCCTCTAACTATGGCTACACCTTC. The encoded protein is CASRGQAASNYGYTF.

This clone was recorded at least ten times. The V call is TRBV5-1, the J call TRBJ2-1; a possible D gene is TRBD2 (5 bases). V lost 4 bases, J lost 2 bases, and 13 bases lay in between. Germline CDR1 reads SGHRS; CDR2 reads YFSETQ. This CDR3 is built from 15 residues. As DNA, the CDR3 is TGCGCCAGCAGCCCGGCCCCAGCGGCCTACAATGAGCAGTTCTTC. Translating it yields CASSPAPAAYNEQFF.

This CDR3 reads CASSLGGSQGANYGYTF. DNA of the CDR3: TGTGCCAGCAGCTTAGGCGGATCGCAGGGGGCGAACTATGGCTACACCTTC. The chain carries TRBV7-2 and TRBJ1-2, with TRBD1 identical over 8 bases. The junction had 9 bases not matched to a gene; V was cut back by 1 base and J by 2 bases. Germline V gives CDR1 SGHTA, CDR2 FQGNSA. The CDR3 consists of 17 residues.

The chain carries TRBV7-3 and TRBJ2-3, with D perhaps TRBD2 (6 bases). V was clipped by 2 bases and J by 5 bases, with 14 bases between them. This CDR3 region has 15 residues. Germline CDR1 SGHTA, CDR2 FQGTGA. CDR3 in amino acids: CASSLQAGRGDTQYF. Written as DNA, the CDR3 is TGTGCCAGCAGCTTACAAGCGGGTAGAGGAGATACGCAGTATTTT.

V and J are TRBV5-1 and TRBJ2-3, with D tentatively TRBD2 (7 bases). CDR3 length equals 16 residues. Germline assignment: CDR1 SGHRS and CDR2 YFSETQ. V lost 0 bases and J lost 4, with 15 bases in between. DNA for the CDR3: TGCGCCAGCAGCTTGGAGTTGGCGGGGGCCGCAGATACGCAGTATTTT. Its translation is CASSLELAGAADTQYF.

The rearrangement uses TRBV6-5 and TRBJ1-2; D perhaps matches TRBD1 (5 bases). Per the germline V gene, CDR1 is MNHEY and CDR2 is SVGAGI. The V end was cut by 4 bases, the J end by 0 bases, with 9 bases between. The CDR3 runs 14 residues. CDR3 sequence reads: CASSLAGPNYGYTF. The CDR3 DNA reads TGTGCCAGCAGTTTGGCAGGGCCTAACTATGGCTACACCTTC.

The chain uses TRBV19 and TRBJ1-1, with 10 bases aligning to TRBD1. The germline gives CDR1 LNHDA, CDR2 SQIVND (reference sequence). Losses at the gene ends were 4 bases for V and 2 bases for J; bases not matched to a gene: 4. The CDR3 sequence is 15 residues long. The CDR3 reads CASSKLTGGNTEAFF. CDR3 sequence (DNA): TGTGCCAGTAGTAAATTGACAGGGGGCAACACTGAAGCTTTCTTT.

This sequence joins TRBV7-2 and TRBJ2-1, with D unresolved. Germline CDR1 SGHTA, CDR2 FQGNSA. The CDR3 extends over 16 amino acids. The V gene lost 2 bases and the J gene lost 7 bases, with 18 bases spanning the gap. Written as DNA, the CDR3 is TGTGCCAGCAGCTTAAAATGGTTGGTCGCGAAGAATGAGCAGTTCTTC. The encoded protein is CASSLKWLVAKNEQFF.